This T cell receptor (beta chain) was sequenced for a study of metastatic and nonmetastatic thyroid tumors. The CDR3 is made up of 17 amino acids. The germline CDR1 and CDR2 sequences are LGHDT and YNNKEL (reference sequence). The V and J ends lost 4 bases and 0 bases respectively, with 13 bases between them. In the original processing: Across clinicopathological groups, CDR3 differences served as the basis for building a distant-metastasis classifier for papillary thyroid cancer. TCRdb reprocessed the PCR reads using MiXCR. None of the V and J calls come from the authors' own analysis; TCRdb made them. The table has 15,000 or so clones, approximately 30% seen once; the top ten hold roughly half. Thyroid surgery had not been preceded by any treatment in any patient. General study results and limits: The study reportedly found significantly higher TCR beta diversity in malignant thyroid tumors than benign nodules, in blood and tumor.

Ten or more counts support this clone. No antigen is known for it. The sample holds other DNA sequences that translate to the same CDR3. The sample taken for sequencing was tumor tissue. The TCR was taken from a male donor with papillary thyroid cancer or a benign thyroid nodule (not recorded which). Some clones in this sample may be carry-over from other donors' samples. The chain couples TRBV3-1 to TRBJ2-6; possibly TRBD2 for D (7 bases). CDR3 bases: TGTGCCAGCAGCCCAGGGGACTACCTCTCTGGGGCCAACGTCCTGACTTTC. Its protein product is CASSPGDYLSGANVLTF. The entire variable domain, with the rest obtained from reference TRBV3-1 and TRBJ2-6, is as follows: DTAVSQTPKYLVTQMGNDKSIKCEQNLGHDTMYWYKQDSKKFLKIMFSYNNKELIINETVPNRFSPKSPDKAHLNLHINSLELGDSAVYFCASSPGDYLSGANVLTFGAGSRLTVL.